These 3 T cell receptor beta chains came from one sample sequenced in a study of CD8+ T cells in alopecia areata. Sequencing used cDNA as its template, made by extracting RNA and reverse transcribing it. The method was immunoSEQ multiplex PCR; TCRdb's version includes in-frame clones alone and lacks a portion of them. The profile shows under 110,000 clones, just under 60% of them singletons. The treatment here: oral pan-JAK inhibitor, 5-10 mg twice daily. The starting material was CD8+ T cells sorted from blood, obtained between weeks 55 and 65, from a patient treated with tofacitinib. These receptors all stem from a human donor with alopecia areata.

This chain connects TRBV9 to TRBJ2-1, with a weak D call TRBD1 (6 bases). CDR3 size: 12 residues. Germline V gives CDR1 SGDLS, CDR2 YYNGEE. Trimming stripped 7 bases from V and 6 bases from J, with 11 bases between. The CDR3 reads CASGGPTNEQFF. The CDR3 bases are TGTGCCAGCGGGGGCCCGACCAATGAGCAGTTCTTC. Full variable domain (rest looked up from reference TRBV9 and TRBJ2-1): DSGVTQTPKHLITATGQRVTLRCSPRSGDLSVYWYQQSLDQGLQFLIQYYNGEERAKGNILERFSAQQFPDLHSELNLSSLELGDSALYFCASGGPTNEQFFGPGTRLTVL.

The chain employs TRBV13 and TRBJ1-4, with D maybe TRBD1 (5 bases). Trimming left V 3 bases short and J 5 bases short, with 13 bases between. The CDR3 runs to 15 residues. The germline V gene encodes CDR1 PRHDT and CDR2 FYEKMQ (reference sequence). CDR3 in amino acids: CASSFGRAQNEKLFF. The CDR3 DNA sequence: TGTGCCAGCAGCTTTGGCAGGGCCCAGAATGAAAAACTGTTTTTT.

This clone appeared a few times. The chain joins TRBV30 to TRBJ2-7; 7 bases agree with TRBD1. V shed 3 bases and J 0 bases; nucleotides not matched to a gene: 2. The CDR3 covers 13 residues. The germline gives CDR1 GTSNPN, CDR2 SVGIG (reference sequence). CDR3 coding DNA: TGTGCCTGGAGGGGACAGTCCTCCTACGAGCAGTACTTC. Translated: CAWRGQSSYEQYF.